Included here is one T cell receptor (beta chain) sequence, with context. This sample is part of a study of blood T cell repertoires in COVID-19. Study-wide context: T cells, B-cell-depleted T cells, or PBMCs provided the cDNA or gDNA that served as material.

Deletions cut 5 bases from V and 6 bases from J, with 6 bases between. CDR1 MNHEY and CDR2 SMNVEV come from the germline V gene (reference sequence). The CDR3 length is 11 residues. Assay used: immunoSEQ multiplex PCR; TCRdb lists only in-frame clones, some missing. The sample contains 70,000 or so clones, roughly 90% of which appear only once. This TCR was sampled from a man aged 50 to 59 with acute or convalescent COVID-19. The sample consisted of peripheral blood. The chain is built from TRBV27 and TRBJ2-3; D is perhaps TRBD1 (5 bases). The CDR3, as DNA: TGTGCCAGCAGTGGGGCGGATACGCAGTATTTT. It translates to CASSGADTQYF.